Sequencing of this T cell receptor (beta chain) was carried out in a study of shared clonotypes between healthy human individuals (dated by TCRdb to about 2020). In terms of the full investigation: Three men and two women, aged 18 to 49 years, made up the cohort. For each donor, CD4 naive and CD4 memory were each given three plates, CD8 naive was given two plates, and CD8 memory was given one plate. Blood TCR repertoires of 5 or 6 healthy adults were deeply sequenced to estimate repertoire size and the extent of clonotype sharing between individuals. To increase sequencing depth and limit assay-specific biases, different laboratories used diverse techniques to prepare libraries and sequence TCR repertoires. Each donor's leukapheresis produced roughly between about 0.8 and 10 billion PBMCs. Broader findings and caveats from the paper: Larger estimated clonotype richness was generally found for naive subsets than for memory subsets. Compared with non-shared clonotypes, clonotypes shared by all four sorted-subset donors had higher generation probabilities. Based on pairwise subsampling, the degree of clonotype sharing among donors was expected to be affected by sequencing depth. When a handful of donors were compared, the shared fraction of clonotypes was about 5.2% for naive CD4, less than 4% for naive CD8, about 2.5% for memory CD4, and less than 0.45% for memory CD8. Rarefaction of sorted-subset datasets indicated incomplete sequencing despite the large sequencing depth. Sampling was limited to blood, and TCR repertoires in tissue likely differ from TCR repertoires in blood. Because the study included a small number of donors, the genetic and exposure-history diversity represented was limited.

For the CD8 naive samples, CD45RO-negative cells were positively selected for CCR7, yielding a CD45RA+CCR7+ population from which TemRA cells were excluded. The donors were healthy, HIV-negative adults who had no recently reported acute infections or vaccinations. All donors were Caucasian adults living in Nashville, Tennessee, USA. After blood collection by leukapheresis, PBMCs were isolated using Ficoll-Histopaque density gradient centrifugation and then cryopreserved in the vapor phase of liquid nitrogen. Analytical flow cytometry was used to check the purity and quantity of each magnetically sorted T cell population. From each sorted fraction, genomic DNA was isolated and quantified by UV absorbance on a Nanodrop 2000c. According to the germline V gene, CDR1 reads SNHLY and CDR2 reads FYNNEI. Inclusive of the bounding cysteine and phenylalanine, the CDR3 is 17 residues long. The kept DNA is CDR3 alone, 51 bases in frame from the first base. At the junction V is shortened by 6 bases and J by 0 bases; bases outside the gene matches: 9.

In the case of this clone: This clone's antigen is unknown. Base quality data are lacking; no much larger clone is found one base away.

TCR CDR3 regions were amplified from genomic DNA by multiplex PCR using the deep immunoSEQ assay. Genomic DNA extracted from each cell subset was distributed evenly over all wells of several immunoSEQ 96-well plates, and each plate served as one replicate. For sorted subsets, each replicate PCR was loaded with about 0.2 ug genomic DNA, equivalent to about 30,000 T cell genomes. Purified libraries were quantified with a Qubit 3.0 fluorometer, sized on a Bioanalyzer 2100, and re-quantified with the KAPA Library Quantification kit. Every immunoSEQ 96-well plate was sequenced on a dedicated single-read 150-cycle Illumina NextSeq 550 flow cell. In the paper's pipeline: Because the immunoSEQ output held only junctional sequences and lacked quality scores, the filtering could not match the filtering applied to full-length reads. Sequences were annotated with PyIR, a Python wrapper for IgBLAST v1.9, using IMGT germline references to assign V/J genes and CDR3. Reads were removed for weak V/J assignments (E-value above 1e-6), missing CDR3, stop codons, out-of-frame junctions, or ambiguous translated residues. V3J clonotypes were defined as sequences sharing an identical inferred V gene, J gene, and CDR3 amino acid sequence. To compute the percentage overlap between repertoires, the number of shared unique clonotypes was divided by the size of the smaller repertoire. Repertoire richness was assessed with RTK rarefaction, the Chao1 estimator, and Recon v2.1 estimates of unobserved clonotypes. OLGA was used to compute generation probabilities for all TCRbeta clonotypes that the gDNA method yielded from a handful of donors. Imported from immuneACCESS, the table was reduced by TCRdb to in-frame sequences with V and J called. These copies leave out some clones; in studies compared against another copy, an unresolved V gene accounts for under half, and the cause of the remainder is not known. The V and J calls and clone size were taken over from that table, and D and trimming were inferred from the DNA. This sample has around 2,000,000 clones in its table, and over 85% of those were observed once. About 1.1% of the sample belongs to the ten largest clones.

The chain employs TRBV2 and TRBJ2-7; 12 middle bases align to TRBD2. This TCR derives from a man aged 18 to 35 in good health. The source material was naive CD8+ T cells sorted from blood. In light of the paper, this sample's cell subset or site label describes: CD45RA+CCR7+. The nucleotides are TGTGCCAGCAGAGACCCGGGACTAGCGGGCGGCTCCTACGAGCAGTACTTC. This sequence encodes CASRDPGLAGGSYEQYF.